A single T cell receptor (beta chain) is shown here with its context. The clone's antigen remains unknown. No base-level quality is on record; no much larger clone is a single base apart. TCRbeta CDR3 regions were amplified from genomic DNA by means of the immunoSEQ Assay, a bias-controlled multiplex PCR. Per the original workflow: Within the assay, amplification of reference gene primers was used to estimate how many nucleated cells each sample contained. Sequence reads were collapsed and filtered to measure the absolute abundance of every unique TCRbeta CDR3 rearrangement. For each sample, productive Simpson clonality was calculated as the square root of Simpson's diversity index across productive rearrangements. TCRdb took this table from immuneACCESS and kept in-frame rearrangements with V and J called. Such tables lack part of the clones; where checked against another copy, unresolved V genes explain under half of the gap, and the rest is unexplained. V, J and clone size were drawn from that table, and D and trimming were deduced from the DNA. This sample lists around 300,000 clones; nearly 90% were detected once. The top ten clones comprise around 1.7% of the sample.

In the prospective study, participants were about 18 to 89 years old, resided in about two dozen geographic areas of the United States, and were enrolled through a virtual design. To assign participants to cohorts, the prospective study relied on clinical history that participants themselves reported in a screening survey and a study questionnaire. Mobile phlebotomists in the prospective study collected whole blood, serum and a nasopharyngeal or oropharyngeal swab from every participant. Participants in the prospective study had the option to provide additional blood draws and questionnaires over an approximately two-month period. Before DNA extraction, blood samples from the prospective study were shipped at room temperature or frozen. This entry is derived from a study of blood T cell repertoires in COVID-19 (dated by TCRdb to the early 2020s). Regarding the study in general: Samples covering the acute and convalescent phases of COVID-19 were provided by collaborators in the United States, Italy and Spain. The material from the prospective study consisted of cDNA or gDNA derived from T cells, B-cell-depleted T cells, or PBMCs. Subjects who had been exposed to COVID-19, were actively infected with it, or had recovered from it provided the deeply sampled blood TCRbeta repertoires that made up the dataset. The repertoires were made available in a free public database intended to serve as a resource for research on the immune response to SARS-CoV-2. Samples were obtained from the ongoing ImmuneRACE study (first 160 participants) and from 1,254 subjects provided by 6 global collaborators. The sample metadata nearly always contained a de-identified subject ID, COVID-19 status, age in years and sex. HLA class I and class II types, where available, came from metadata supplied by the sample provider rather than from assay-based typing.

Here is what the overall study found, with its caveats: The quantity of clinical and demographic metadata differed by source and by participant and was supplied without curation.

Sample: PBMCs or T cells enriched from blood (not recorded which). This TCR was recovered from a woman aged 18-29 years with acute COVID-19.

At the DNA level, the sequence is TGCGCCAGCAGCCAAGGAGGCCTTCGGGACACGCAGAGCGGCTACACCTTC. It encodes CASSQGGLRDTQSGYTF. Recombination joined TRBV4-1 with TRBJ1-2, and the D gene may be TRBD1, 6 bases matching. Trimming removed 1 base from V and 8 bases from J, leaving 23 bases between the germline ends. The germline V gene specifies MGHRA as CDR1 and YSYEKL as CDR2. Counted from cysteine to phenylalanine, this CDR3 has 17 amino acids. This entry keeps only the CDR3 DNA: 51 bases, framed from base 1.